The entry below gives a single T cell receptor beta chain sequence along with its context. This sample was taken from a study of T-cell reconstitution after alpha-beta-depleted transplantation in children. The TCRbeta library incorporated unique molecular identifiers. TCRdb analysed the PCR reads with MiXCR anew, one entry per CDR3 protein. The sample records roughly 120,000 distinct CDR3 sequences, 23% being singletons. Trimming pared 5 bases from V and 4 bases from J, leaving 12 bases between. The CDR3 totals 13 residues. Here the sequenced sample was PBMCs, mostly from graft donor cells, taken 180 days after TCRalphabeta/CD19-depleted stem cell transplant. V gene TRBV12-3 or TRBV12-4 combines with J gene TRBJ2-7; possibly TRBD1 for D (6 bases). The sequence derives from a male patient aged 2-9 years who had a stem cell transplant for chronic granulomatous disease, so the T cells may come from the graft donor. In DNA form, the CDR3 reads TGTGCCAGCAGTCTATGGACAGAGTACGAGCAGTACTTC. Protein sequence: CASSLWTEYEQYF.